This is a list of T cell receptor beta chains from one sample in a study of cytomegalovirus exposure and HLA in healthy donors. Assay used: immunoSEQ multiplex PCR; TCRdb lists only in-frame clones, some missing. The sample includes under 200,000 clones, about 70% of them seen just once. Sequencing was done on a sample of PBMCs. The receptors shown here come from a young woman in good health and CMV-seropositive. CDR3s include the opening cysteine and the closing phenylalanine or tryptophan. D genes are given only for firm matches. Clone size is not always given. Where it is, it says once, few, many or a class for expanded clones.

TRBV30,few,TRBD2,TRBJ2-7,CAWRPLSRLAGVGEQYF,TGTGCCTGGAGGCCTCTGTCGCGACTAGCGGGAGTAGGCGAGCAGTACTTC
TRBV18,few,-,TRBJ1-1,CASSVAQVDSLNTEAFF,TGTGCCAGCTCGGTCGCACAGGTGGATTCTCTGAACACTGAAGCTTTCTTT
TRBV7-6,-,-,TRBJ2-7,CASSLEEGPLSYEQYF,TGTGCCAGCAGCTTAGAGGAGGGCCCCCTCTCCTACGAGCAGTACTTC
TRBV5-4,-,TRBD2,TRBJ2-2,CASTPGGAGELFF,TGTGCCAGCACCCCGGGAGGCGCCGGGGAGCTGTTTTTT
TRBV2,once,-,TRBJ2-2,CASSVHRLNTGELFF,TGTGCCAGCAGTGTACACAGGCTGAACACCGGGGAGCTGTTTTTT
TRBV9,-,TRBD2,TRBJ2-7,CASSVASGVVWEQYF,TGTGCCAGCAGCGTAGCTAGCGGGGTCGTTTGGGAGCAGTACTTC
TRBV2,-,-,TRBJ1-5,CATYLPGGGLEPQHF,TGTGCCACCTACCTTCCCGGGGGGGGTCTGGAGCCCCAGCATTTT
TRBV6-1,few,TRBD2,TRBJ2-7,CASRIRLATAYEQYF,TGTGCCAGCAGGATACGACTAGCGACAGCCTACGAGCAGTACTTC
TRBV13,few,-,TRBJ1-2,CASSPGEGRITRGYTF,TGTGCCAGCAGCCCGGGGGAAGGGCGAATAACTCGTGGCTACACCTTC
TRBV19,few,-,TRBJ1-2,CASSIGSKGRGYTF,TGTGCCAGTAGTATAGGGTCGAAGGGGCGAGGCTACACCTTC
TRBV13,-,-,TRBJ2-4,CASSYIGAAKNIQYF,TGTGCCAGCAGCTACATAGGGGCTGCCAAAAACATTCAGTACTTC
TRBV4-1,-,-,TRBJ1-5,CASSPTGLGNQPQHF,TGCGCCAGCAGCCCTACTGGACTGGGGAATCAGCCCCAGCATTTT
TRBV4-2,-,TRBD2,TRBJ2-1,CASSQGTSGVGGYNEQFF,TGTGCCAGCAGCCAAGGGACTAGCGGGGTGGGAGGATACAATGAGCAGTTCTTC
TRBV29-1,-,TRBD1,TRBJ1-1,CSVQGQGNTEAFF,TGCAGCGTTCAGGGACAGGGGAACACTGAAGCTTTCTTT
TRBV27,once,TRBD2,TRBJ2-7,CASYGTSGRAGEQYF,TGTGCCAGCTACGGGACTAGCGGGAGGGCCGGCGAGCAGTACTTC
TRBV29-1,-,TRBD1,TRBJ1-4,CSVLGGSVSSEKLFF,TGCAGCGTATTAGGGGGCTCAGTGAGTAGTGAAAAACTGTTTTTT
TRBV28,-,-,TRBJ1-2,CASSFQGNGYTF,TGTGCCAGCAGTTTTCAGGGAAACGGCTACACCTTC
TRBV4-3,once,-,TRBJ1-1,CASSQEWRMNTEAFF,TGCGCCAGCAGCCAAGAATGGCGGATGAACACTGAAGCTTTCTTT
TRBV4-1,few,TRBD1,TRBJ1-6,CASSQGATGATLHF,TGCGCCAGCAGCCAAGGAGCCACAGGGGCCACCCTCCACTTT
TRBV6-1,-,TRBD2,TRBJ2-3,CASSEGGLAGGRADTQYF,TGTGCCAGCAGTGAAGGGGGACTAGCGGGGGGCCGCGCAGATACGCAGTATTTT
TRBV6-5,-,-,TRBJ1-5,CASSYSAAGNQPQHF,TGTGCCAGCAGTTACTCTGCGGCCGGGAATCAGCCCCAGCATTTT
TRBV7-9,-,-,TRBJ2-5,CASSLPGQKETQYF,TGTGCCAGCAGCTTACCAGGACAGAAAGAGACCCAGTACTTC
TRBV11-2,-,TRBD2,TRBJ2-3,CASRGLAGLSTDTQYF,TGTGCCAGTAGGGGACTAGCGGGGCTTAGCACAGATACGCAGTATTTT
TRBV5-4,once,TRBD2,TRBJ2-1,CASSSGTSGNNEQFF,TGTGCCAGCAGCTCCGGGACTAGCGGGAACAATGAGCAGTTCTTC
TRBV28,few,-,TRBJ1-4,CASSLRGNEKLFF,TGTGCCAGCAGTTTAAGGGGAAATGAAAAACTGTTTTTT
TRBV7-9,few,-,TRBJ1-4,CASSPRLENEKLFF,TGTGCCAGCAGCCCCCGACTGGAGAATGAAAAACTGTTTTTT
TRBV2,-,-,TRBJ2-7,CASSTDSYEQYF,TGTGCCAGCAGTACAGACAGCTACGAGCAGTACTTC
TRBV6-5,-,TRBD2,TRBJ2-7,CASSYSLLAGQYEQYF,TGTGCCAGCAGTTACTCCCTACTAGCGGGCCAATACGAGCAGTACTTC
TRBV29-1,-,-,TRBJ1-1,CSADINTEAFF,TGCAGCGCCGACATTAACACTGAAGCTTTCTTT
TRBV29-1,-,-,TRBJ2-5,CSVVTGYETQYF,TGCAGCGTTGTCACAGGGTACGAGACCCAGTACTTC
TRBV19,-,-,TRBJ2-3,CASSKTMDTQYF,TGTGCCAGTAGTAAGACAATGGATACGCAGTATTTT
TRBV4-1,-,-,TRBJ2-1,CASSQGKRFSWDEQFF,TGCGCCAGCAGCCAAGGGAAGCGATTCTCCTGGGATGAGCAGTTCTTC
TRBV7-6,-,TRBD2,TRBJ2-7,CASSLGGLVNEQYF,TGTGCCAGCAGCTTAGGGGGACTAGTGAACGAGCAGTACTTC
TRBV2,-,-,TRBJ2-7,CASSEGDTDPYEQYF,TGTGCCAGCAGTGAAGGGGACACGGACCCCTACGAGCAGTACTTC
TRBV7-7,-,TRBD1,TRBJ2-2,CASSRTGGSSDTGELFF,TGTGCTAGCAGTCGGACAGGGGGCAGCTCGGACACCGGGGAGCTGTTTTTT
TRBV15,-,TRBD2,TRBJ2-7,CATSRDLGEGYEQYF,TGTGCCACCAGCAGAGATTTGGGGGAGGGATACGAGCAGTACTTC
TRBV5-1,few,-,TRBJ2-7,CASSSTRSKEPYF,TGCGCCAGCAGCTCGACGAGGAGTAAGGAGCCCTACTTC
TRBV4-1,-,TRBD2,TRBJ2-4,CASSQNVLAGREKNIQYF,TGCGCCAGCAGCCAAAACGTCCTAGCGGGCCGGGAGAAAAACATTCAGTACTTC
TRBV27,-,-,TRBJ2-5,CASSTTRWETQYF,TGTGCCAGCAGTACGACTAGGTGGGAGACCCAGTACTTC
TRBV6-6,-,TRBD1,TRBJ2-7,CASSFSPDRGRGEQYF,TGTGCCAGCAGCTTCTCACCGGACAGGGGGAGGGGGGAGCAGTACTTC
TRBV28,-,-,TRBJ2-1,CASTEGGRNEQFF,TGTGCCAGCACTGAGGGAGGAAGGAATGAGCAGTTCTTC
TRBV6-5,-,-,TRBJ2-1,CASRGTSNEQFF,TGTGCCAGCAGGGGCACTTCTAATGAGCAGTTCTTC